This T cell receptor (beta chain) was identified during a study of technical replicates of blood from a handful of donors. This clone came up a few times. Sequencing was performed with immunoSEQ multiplex PCR; in TCRdb, only in-frame clones are kept and a portion is missing. The data contain some 74,000 clones, about nine tenths of them singletons. The CDR3 loop spans 13 amino acids. Germline assignment: CDR1 SGHVS and CDR2 FQNEAQ. Trimming shortened V by 1 base and J by 1 base, and 4 bases separated the two germline ends. Material: T cells isolated from PBMCs. V and J are TRBV7-8 and TRBJ1-1; no firm D call. The clonotype originates from a human donor in good health. CDR3: CASSLGENTEAFF. In DNA form, the CDR3 reads TGTGCCAGCAGCTTAGGCGAGAACACTGAAGCTTTCTTT. Combining the CDR3 with reference TRBV7-8 and TRBJ1-1 gives the whole variable domain GAGVSQSPRYKVAKRGQDVALRCDPISGHVSLFWYQQALGQGPEFLTYFQNEAQLDKSGLPSDRFFAERPEGSVSTLKIQRTQQEDSAVYLCASSLGENTEAFFGQGTRLTVV.